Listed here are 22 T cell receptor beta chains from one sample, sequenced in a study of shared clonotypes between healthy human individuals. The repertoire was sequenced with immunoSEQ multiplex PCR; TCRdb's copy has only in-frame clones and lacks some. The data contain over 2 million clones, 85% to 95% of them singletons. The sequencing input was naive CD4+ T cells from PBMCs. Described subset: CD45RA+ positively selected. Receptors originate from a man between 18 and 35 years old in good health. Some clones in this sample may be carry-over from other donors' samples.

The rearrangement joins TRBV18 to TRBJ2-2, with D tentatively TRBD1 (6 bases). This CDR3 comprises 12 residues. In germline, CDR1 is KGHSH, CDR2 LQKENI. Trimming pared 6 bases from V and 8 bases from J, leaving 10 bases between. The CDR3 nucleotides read TGTGCCAGCTCCGCACAGGGAGGGGAGCTGTTTTTT. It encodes CASSAQGGELFF.

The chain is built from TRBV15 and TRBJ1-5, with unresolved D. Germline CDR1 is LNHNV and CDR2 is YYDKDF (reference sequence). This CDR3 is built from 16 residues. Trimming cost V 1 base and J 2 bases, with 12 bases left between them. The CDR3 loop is CATSRAVRLGNQPQHF. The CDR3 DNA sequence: TGTGCCACCAGCAGAGCCGTCAGGTTAGGCAATCAGCCCCAGCATTTT.

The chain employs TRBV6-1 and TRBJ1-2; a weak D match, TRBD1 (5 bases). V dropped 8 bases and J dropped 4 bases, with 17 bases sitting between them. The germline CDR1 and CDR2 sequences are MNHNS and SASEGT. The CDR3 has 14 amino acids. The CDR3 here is CASGARDRGYGYTF. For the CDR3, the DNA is TGTGCCAGCGGGGCCAGGGACCGGGGCTATGGCTACACCTTC.

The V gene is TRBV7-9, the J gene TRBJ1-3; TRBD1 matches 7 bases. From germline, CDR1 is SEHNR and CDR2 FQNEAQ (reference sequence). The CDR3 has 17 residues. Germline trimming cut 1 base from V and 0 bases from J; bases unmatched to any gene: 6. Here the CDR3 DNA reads TGTGCCAGCAGCTTAGGCCAGGGGGGCAACTCTGGAAACACCATATATTTT. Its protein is CASSLGQGGNSGNTIYF. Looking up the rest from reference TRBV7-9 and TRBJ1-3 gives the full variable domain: DTGVSQNPRHKITKRGQNVTFRCDPISEHNRLYWYRQTLGQGPEFLTYFQNEAQLEKSRLLSDRFSAERPKGSFSTLEIQRTEQGDSAMYLCASSLGQGGNSGNTIYFGEGSWLTVV.

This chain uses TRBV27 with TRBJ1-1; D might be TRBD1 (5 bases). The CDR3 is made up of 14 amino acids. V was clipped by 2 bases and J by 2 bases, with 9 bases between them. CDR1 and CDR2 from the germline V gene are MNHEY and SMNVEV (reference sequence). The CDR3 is CASSLIGANTEAFF. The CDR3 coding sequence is TGTGCCAGCAGTTTAATAGGGGCAAACACTGAAGCTTTCTTT.

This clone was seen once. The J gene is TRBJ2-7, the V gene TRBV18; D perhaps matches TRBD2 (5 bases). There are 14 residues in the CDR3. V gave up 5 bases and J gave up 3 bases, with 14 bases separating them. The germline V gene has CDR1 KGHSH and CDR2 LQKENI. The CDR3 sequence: CASSSTGSYYEQYF. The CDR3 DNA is TGTGCCAGCTCATCCACGGGGTCCTACTACGAGCAGTACTTC.

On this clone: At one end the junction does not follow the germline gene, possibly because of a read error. CDR3: CASSSTGPRGNF. In DNA form, the CDR3 reads TGTGCCAGCAGCTCGACCGGCCCCAGGGGGAACTTC. This chain connects TRBV7-2 to TRBJ2-7, with 7 bases lining up with TRBD1. This CDR3 has 12 amino acids. Per the germline V gene, CDR1 is SGHTA and CDR2 is FQGNSA.

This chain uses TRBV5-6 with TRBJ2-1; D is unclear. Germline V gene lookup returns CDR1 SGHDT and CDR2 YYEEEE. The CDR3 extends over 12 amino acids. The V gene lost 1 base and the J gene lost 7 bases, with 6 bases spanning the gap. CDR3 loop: CASSLSRNEQFF. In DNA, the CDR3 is TGTGCCAGCAGCTTGTCCCGGAATGAGCAGTTCTTC.

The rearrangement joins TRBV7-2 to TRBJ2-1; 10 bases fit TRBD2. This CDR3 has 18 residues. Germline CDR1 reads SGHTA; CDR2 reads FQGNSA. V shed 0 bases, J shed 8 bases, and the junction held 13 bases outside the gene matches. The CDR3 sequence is CASSLASPASGSSYEQFF. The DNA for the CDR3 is TGTGCCAGCAGCTTAGCGTCGCCGGCTAGCGGGAGTAGCTATGAGCAGTTCTTC.

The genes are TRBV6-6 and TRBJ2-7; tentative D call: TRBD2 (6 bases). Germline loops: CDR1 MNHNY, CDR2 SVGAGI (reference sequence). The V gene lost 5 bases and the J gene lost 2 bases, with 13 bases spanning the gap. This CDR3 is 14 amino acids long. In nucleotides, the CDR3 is TGTGCCAGCAGTCCCCCCGGGGGACCCTACGAGCAGTACTTC. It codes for CASSPPGGPYEQYF.

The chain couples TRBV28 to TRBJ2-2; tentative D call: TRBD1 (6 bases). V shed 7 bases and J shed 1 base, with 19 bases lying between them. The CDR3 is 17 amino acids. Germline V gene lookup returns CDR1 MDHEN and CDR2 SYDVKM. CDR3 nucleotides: TGTGCCAGCACCCGCCCGGGGACATCTCAGAACACCGGGGAGCTGTTTTTT. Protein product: CASTRPGTSQNTGELFF.

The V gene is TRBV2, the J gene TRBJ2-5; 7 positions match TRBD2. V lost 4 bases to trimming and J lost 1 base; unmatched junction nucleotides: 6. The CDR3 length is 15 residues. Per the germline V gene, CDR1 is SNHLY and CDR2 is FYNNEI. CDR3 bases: TGTGCCAGCAGTGCGTCCCAGCGGGGCCAAGAGACCCAGTACTTC. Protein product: CASSASQRGQETQYF.

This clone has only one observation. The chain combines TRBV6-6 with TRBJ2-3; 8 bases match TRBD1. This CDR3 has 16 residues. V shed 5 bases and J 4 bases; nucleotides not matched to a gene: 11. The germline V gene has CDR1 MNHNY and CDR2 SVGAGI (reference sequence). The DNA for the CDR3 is TGTGCCAGCAGTCCGACAGGGGCGAAGAGCGCAGATACGCAGTATTTT. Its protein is CASSPTGAKSADTQYF.

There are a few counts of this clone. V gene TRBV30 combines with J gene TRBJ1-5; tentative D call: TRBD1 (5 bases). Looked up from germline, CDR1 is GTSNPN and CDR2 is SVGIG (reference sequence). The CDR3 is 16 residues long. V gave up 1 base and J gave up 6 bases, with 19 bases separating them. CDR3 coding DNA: TGTGCCTGGAGTGCCCAGGGCGGGTGGACGCGTCAGCCCCAGCATTTT. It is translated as CAWSAQGGWTRQPQHF.

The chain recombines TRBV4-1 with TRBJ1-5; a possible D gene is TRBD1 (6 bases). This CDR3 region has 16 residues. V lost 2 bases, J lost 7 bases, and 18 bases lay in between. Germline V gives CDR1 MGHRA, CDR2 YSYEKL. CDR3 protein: CASSQWTEKVGQPQHF. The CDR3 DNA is TGCGCCAGCAGCCAATGGACAGAAAAGGTCGGACAGCCCCAGCATTTT.

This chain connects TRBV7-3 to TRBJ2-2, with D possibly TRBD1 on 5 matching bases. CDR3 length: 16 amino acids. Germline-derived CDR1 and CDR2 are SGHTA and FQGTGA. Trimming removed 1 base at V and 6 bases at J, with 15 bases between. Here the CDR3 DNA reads TGTGCCAGCAGCTTAATCTCGCCAGGGATACCCGGGGAGCTGTTTTTT. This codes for CASSLISPGIPGELFF.

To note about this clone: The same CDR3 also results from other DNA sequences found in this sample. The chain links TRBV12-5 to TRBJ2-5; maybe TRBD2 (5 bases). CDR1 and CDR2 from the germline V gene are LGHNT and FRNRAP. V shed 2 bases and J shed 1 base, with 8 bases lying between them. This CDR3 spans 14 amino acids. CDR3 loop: CASGLTGSQETQYF. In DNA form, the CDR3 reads TGTGCTAGTGGTTTGACGGGAAGCCAAGAGACCCAGTACTTC.

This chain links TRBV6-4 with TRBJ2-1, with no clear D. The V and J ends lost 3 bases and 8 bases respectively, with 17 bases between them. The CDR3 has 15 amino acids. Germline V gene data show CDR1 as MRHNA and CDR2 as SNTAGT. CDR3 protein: CASSEQPEVIDEQFF. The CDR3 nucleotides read TGTGCCAGCAGTGAGCAGCCAGAGGTTATCGATGAGCAGTTCTTC.

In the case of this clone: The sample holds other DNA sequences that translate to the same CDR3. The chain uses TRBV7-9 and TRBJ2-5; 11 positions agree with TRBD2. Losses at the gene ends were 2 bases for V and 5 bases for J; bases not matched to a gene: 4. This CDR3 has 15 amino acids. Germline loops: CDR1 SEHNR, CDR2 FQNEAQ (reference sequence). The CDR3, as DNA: TGTGCCAGCAGCTTACTAGCGGGAGGACAGGAGACCCAGTACTTC. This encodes CASSLLAGGQETQYF.

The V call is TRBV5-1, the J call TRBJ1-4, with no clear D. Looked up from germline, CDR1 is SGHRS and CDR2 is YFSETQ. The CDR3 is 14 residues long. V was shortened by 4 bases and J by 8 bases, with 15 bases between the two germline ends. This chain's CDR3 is CASSPRLDGEKLFF. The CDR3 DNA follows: TGCGCCAGCAGCCCACGCCTCGACGGCGAAAAACTGTTTTTT.

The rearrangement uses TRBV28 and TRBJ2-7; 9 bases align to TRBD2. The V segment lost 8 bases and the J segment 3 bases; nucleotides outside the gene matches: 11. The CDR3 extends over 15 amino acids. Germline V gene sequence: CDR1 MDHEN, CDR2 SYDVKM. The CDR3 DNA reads TGTGCCAGCGAAAGGGCAGCGGGAGGCAACTACGAGCAGTACTTC. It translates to CASERAAGGNYEQYF.

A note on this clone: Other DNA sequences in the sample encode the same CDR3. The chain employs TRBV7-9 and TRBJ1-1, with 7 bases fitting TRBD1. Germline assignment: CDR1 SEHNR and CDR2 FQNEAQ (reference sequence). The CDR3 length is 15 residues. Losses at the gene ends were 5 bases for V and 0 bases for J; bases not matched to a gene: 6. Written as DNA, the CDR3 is TGTGCCAGCAGCCCAAGACAGGGTTTGAACACTGAAGCTTTCTTT. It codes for CASSPRQGLNTEAFF.